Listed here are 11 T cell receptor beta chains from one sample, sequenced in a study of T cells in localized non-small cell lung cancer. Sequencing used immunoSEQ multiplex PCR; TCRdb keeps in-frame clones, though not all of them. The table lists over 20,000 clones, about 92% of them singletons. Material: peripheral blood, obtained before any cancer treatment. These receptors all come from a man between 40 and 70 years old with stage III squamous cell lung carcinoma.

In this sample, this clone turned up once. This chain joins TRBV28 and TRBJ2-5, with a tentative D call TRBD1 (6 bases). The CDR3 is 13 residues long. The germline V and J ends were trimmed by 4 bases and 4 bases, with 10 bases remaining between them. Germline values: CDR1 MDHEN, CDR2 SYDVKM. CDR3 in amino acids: CASSSTGRETQYF. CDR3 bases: TGTGCCAGCAGTTCAACAGGGAGAGAGACCCAGTACTTC.

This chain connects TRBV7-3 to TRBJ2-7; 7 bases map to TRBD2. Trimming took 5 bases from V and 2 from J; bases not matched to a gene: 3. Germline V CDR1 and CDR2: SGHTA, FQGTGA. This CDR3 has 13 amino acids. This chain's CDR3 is CASSLGTTYEQYF. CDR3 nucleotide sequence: TGTGCCAGCAGCCTCGGGACTACCTACGAGCAGTACTTC.

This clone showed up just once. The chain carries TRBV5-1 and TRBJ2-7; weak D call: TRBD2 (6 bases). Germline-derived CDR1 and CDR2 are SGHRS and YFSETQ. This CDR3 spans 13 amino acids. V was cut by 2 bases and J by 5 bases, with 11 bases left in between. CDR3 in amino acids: CASSFERANEQYF. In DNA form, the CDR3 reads TGCGCCAGCAGCTTTGAGCGGGCCAACGAGCAGTACTTC.

CDR3 amino acids: CASSVTGGRYNEQFF. In DNA, the CDR3 is TGTGCCAGCAGCGTTACCGGGGGGCGGTACAATGAGCAGTTCTTC. This chain uses TRBV7-3 with TRBJ2-1; a possible D gene is TRBD2 (7 bases). Trimming took off 5 bases at V and 4 bases at J, with 15 bases between the two ends. CDR3 length equals 15 residues. The V gene's germline CDR1 is SGHTA and CDR2 FQGTGA. The full variable domain, completed using reference TRBV7-3 and TRBJ2-1, is GAGVSQTPSNKVTEKGKYVELRCDPISGHTALYWYRQSLGQGPEFLIYFQGTGAADDSGLPNDRFFAVRPEGSVSTLKIQRTERGDSAVYLCASSVTGGRYNEQFFGPGTRLTVL.

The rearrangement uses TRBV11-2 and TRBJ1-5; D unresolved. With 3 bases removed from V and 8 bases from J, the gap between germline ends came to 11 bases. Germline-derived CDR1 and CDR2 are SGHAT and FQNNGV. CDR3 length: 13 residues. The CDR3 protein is CASSFSSGEPQHF. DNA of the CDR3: TGTGCCAGCAGCTTCTCATCTGGGGAGCCCCAGCATTTT. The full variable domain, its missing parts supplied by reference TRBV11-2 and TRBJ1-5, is EAGVAQSPRYKIIEKRQSVAFWCNPISGHATLYWYQQILGQGPKLLIQFQNNGVVDDSQLPKDRFSAERLKGVDSTLKIQPAKLEDSAVYLCASSFSSGEPQHFGDGTRLSIL.

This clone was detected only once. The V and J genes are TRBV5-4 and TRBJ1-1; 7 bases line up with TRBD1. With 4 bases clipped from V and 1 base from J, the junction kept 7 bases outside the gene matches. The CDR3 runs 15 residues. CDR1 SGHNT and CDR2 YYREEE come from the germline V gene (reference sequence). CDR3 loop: CASSTPTGSNTEAFF. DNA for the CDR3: TGTGCCAGCAGCACTCCGACAGGGTCGAACACTGAAGCTTTCTTT.

The DNA of the CDR3 is TGCGCCAGCAGCTTGGTCAGGGACGGCTACACCTTC. Encoded protein: CASSLVRDGYTF. The V and J genes are TRBV5-1 and TRBJ1-2, with a tentative D call TRBD1 (5 bases). The CDR3 length is 12 residues. Trimming removed 0 bases at V and 8 bases at J, with 8 bases between. CDR1 SGHRS and CDR2 YFSETQ come from the germline V gene.

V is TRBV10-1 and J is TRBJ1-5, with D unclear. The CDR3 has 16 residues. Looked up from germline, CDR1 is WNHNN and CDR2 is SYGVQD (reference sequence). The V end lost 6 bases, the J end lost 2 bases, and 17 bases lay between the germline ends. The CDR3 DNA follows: TGCGCCAGCAGGGGGTGGAGAAGGCGGGGCAATCAGCCCCAGCATTTT. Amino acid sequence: CASRGWRRRGNQPQHF.

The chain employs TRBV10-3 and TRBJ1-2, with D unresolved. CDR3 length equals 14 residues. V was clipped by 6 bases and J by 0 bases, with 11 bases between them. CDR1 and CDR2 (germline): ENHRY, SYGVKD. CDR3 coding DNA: TGTGCCATCAGACTGCAGACGGCTAACTATGGCTACACCTTC. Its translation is CAIRLQTANYGYTF.

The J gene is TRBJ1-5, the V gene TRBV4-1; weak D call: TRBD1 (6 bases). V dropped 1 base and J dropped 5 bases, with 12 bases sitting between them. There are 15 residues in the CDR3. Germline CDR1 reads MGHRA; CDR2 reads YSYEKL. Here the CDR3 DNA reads TGCGCCAGCAGCCAAGTGAGGGGGGGGGATCAGCCCCAGCATTTT. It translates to CASSQVRGGDQPQHF.

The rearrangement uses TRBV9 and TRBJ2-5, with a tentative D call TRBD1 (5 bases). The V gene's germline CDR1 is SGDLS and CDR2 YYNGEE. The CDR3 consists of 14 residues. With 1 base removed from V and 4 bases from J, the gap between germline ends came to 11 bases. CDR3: CASSVFQGPETQYF. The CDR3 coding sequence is TGTGCCAGCAGCGTATTCCAGGGCCCAGAGACCCAGTACTTC. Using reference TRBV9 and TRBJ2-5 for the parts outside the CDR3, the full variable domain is DSGVTQTPKHLITATGQRVTLRCSPRSGDLSVYWYQQSLDQGLQFLIQYYNGEERAKGNILERFSAQQFPDLHSELNLSSLELGDSALYFCASSVFQGPETQYFGPGTRLLVL.